The 8 T cell receptor beta chains below all came from one sample that was sequenced in a study of shared clonotypes between healthy human individuals (TCRdb year 2020). Library method: the immunoSEQ multiplex PCR assay. Entries here come from immuneACCESS through TCRdb and include only in-frame sequences with V and J called. Some clones fail to appear in such tables; in the studies checked, an unresolved V gene covers under half of the shortfall, and the cause of the remainder is unknown. Counted in this sample were roughly 2.6 million clones; roughly 92% of them appeared once. The top ten hold roughly 0.13% of the sample. The sample was naive CD4+ T cells sorted from blood. Taken with the paper, the label for cell subset or site translates to: CD45RA+ positively selected. These receptors were obtained from a man aged 18 to 30 in good health.

This chain links TRBV10-3 with TRBJ2-3; 8 bases map to TRBD2. The CDR3 runs 17 residues. V shed 2 bases, J shed 3 bases, and the junction held 10 bases outside the gene matches. Germline CDR1 ENHRY, CDR2 SYGVKD. Written as DNA, the CDR3 is TGTGCCATCAGTGAGGGGGTAAAAAGCGGGAGTACAGATACGCAGTATTTT. The encoded protein is CAISEGVKSGSTDTQYF.

The chain has TRBV27 and TRBJ1-5; D is uncertain. Germline V CDR1 and CDR2: MNHEY, SMNVEV (reference sequence). This CDR3 contains 13 residues. Trimming left V 2 bases short and J 7 bases short, with 9 bases between. The CDR3 reads CASSLNVRQPQHF. The CDR3 nucleotides read TGTGCCAGCAGTTTAAACGTGAGGCAGCCCCAGCATTTT.

The CDR3 DNA reads as TGTGCCAGTAGTCCTCCTCCCGGGGGACACTATGGCTACACCTTC. Residues: CASSPPPGGHYGYTF. The chain employs TRBV19 and TRBJ1-2; maybe TRBD1 (5 bases). Trimming removed 5 bases at V and 3 bases at J, with 16 bases between. This CDR3 region has 15 residues. Germline values: CDR1 LNHDA, CDR2 SQIVND (reference sequence).

In DNA form, the CDR3 reads TGTGCCAGCAGCCCCTACCGGGACAGGGTGTGGGAGACCCAGTACTTC. Translated, it gives CASSPYRDRVWETQYF. The J gene is TRBJ2-5, the V gene TRBV5-8, with 9 nucleotides matching TRBD1. The ends lost 4 bases at V and 5 bases at J; junction bases unmatched: 12. The CDR3 covers 16 residues. CDR1 and CDR2 (germline): SGHTS, YDEGEE.

The chain employs TRBV11-2 and TRBJ2-2, with D tentatively TRBD1 or TRBD2 (6 bases each). Germline CDR1 is SGHAT and CDR2 is FQNNGV. The CDR3 runs to 17 residues. The germline V and J ends were trimmed by 0 bases and 4 bases, with 15 bases remaining between them. This chain's CDR3 is CASSLDYRGPSTGELFF. In DNA form, the CDR3 reads TGTGCCAGCAGCTTAGACTATCGGGGGCCGAGCACCGGGGAGCTGTTTTTT. Complete variable domain (other parts from reference TRBV11-2 and TRBJ2-2): EAGVAQSPRYKIIEKRQSVAFWCNPISGHATLYWYQQILGQGPKLLIQFQNNGVVDDSQLPKDRFSAERLKGVDSTLKIQPAKLEDSAVYLCASSLDYRGPSTGELFFGEGSRLTVL.

The chain's CDR3 is CASSPRQGGSPLHF. The DNA for the CDR3 is TGTGCCAGCAGCCCGAGACAGGGAGGTTCACCCCTCCACTTT. The chain combines TRBV28 with TRBJ1-6; 7 nucleotides line up with TRBD1. V dropped 6 bases and J dropped 9; count of bases not matched to a gene: 8. Germline loops: CDR1 MDHEN, CDR2 SYDVKM. The CDR3 totals 14 residues. The full variable domain, with the rest looked up from reference TRBV28 and TRBJ1-6, is DVKVTQSSRYLVKRTGEKVFLECVQDMDHENMFWYRQDPGLGLRLIYFSYDVKMKEKGDIPEGYSVSREKKERFSLILESASTNQTSMYLCASSPRQGGSPLHFGNGTRLTVT.

The chain uses TRBV10-3 and TRBJ2-3; D unclear. CDR3 size: 15 residues. V lost 0 bases, J lost 1 base, and 8 bases lay in between. Germline CDR1 ENHRY, CDR2 SYGVKD. The CDR3 region is CAISESGPGTDTQYF. For the CDR3, the DNA is TGTGCCATCAGTGAGTCAGGCCCTGGCACAGATACGCAGTATTTT.

This clone is a singleton in its sample. The junction does not match germline at one end; this may be a read error. CDR3 nucleotide sequence: TGCGCCAGCAACTTGGGACGGACCCAAGAGACCCAGTACTTC. Amino acid sequence: CASNLGRTQETQYF. The gene calls are TRBV5-1 and TRBJ2-5; either TRBD1 or TRBD2 may supply D (5 bases each). The CDR3 spans 14 residues. Germline V gene sequence: CDR1 SGHRS, CDR2 YFSETQ.